The 17 T cell receptor beta chains below were found in one sample sequenced in a study of glioma-infiltrating T cells. Using RNA template, CDR3s of TCR alpha and beta were amplified with iRepertoire arm-PCR. MiXCR, run by TCRdb on the multiplex PCR reads, gives a single entry per CDR3 protein. The sample carries more than 350,000 distinct CDR3 sequences, 41% recorded once. Material: glioma tissue, nonneoplastic brain tissue, or PBMCs (not recorded which). Receptors were obtained from a human donor with low-grade glioma or glioblastoma, undergoing nonglioma brain surgery, or in good health (not recorded which).

On this clonotype itself: This may be a read error, as it is one base from a much larger clone. The chain combines TRBV6-2 or TRBV6-3 with TRBJ2-7; the D gene is possibly TRBD1 (6 bases). This CDR3 is built from 16 residues. The V and J ends lost 4 bases and 5 bases respectively, with 21 bases between them. Looked up from germline, CDR1 is MNHEY and CDR2 is SVGEGT. In DNA form, the CDR3 reads TGTGCCAGCAGTTTAGCCGGGGCAGGGGATCAGGACGAGCAGTACTTC. Amino acids: CASSLAGAGDQDEQYF.

This clonotype was seen many times. The chain carries TRBV27 and TRBJ2-7; maybe TRBD2 (5 bases). Germline CDR1 and CDR2: MNHEY and SMNVEV (reference sequence). CDR3 size: 17 residues. V lost 2 bases and J 7 bases, leaving 24 bases between the germline ends. CDR3: CASSLIGFATPSGEQYF. CDR3 DNA sequence: TGTGCCAGCAGTTTAATAGGTTTTGCCACACCCTCGGGAGAGCAGTACTTC.

The chain has TRBV7-3 and TRBJ2-1; perhaps TRBD1 as D (5 bases). CDR1 and CDR2 (germline): SGHTA, FQGTGA. V lost 5 bases, J lost 9 bases, and 11 bases lay in between. The CDR3 has 12 amino acids. CDR3 nucleotide sequence: TGTGCCAGCAGCCCGACCCAGGGTGAGCAGTTCTTC. This translates into CASSPTQGEQFF.

The table lists this clonotype with a few counts. The rearrangement joins TRBV13 to TRBJ1-2, with a weak D call TRBD1 (5 bases). CDR3 length: 15 residues. The V and J ends lost 3 bases and 5 bases respectively, with 16 bases between them. The germline V gene has CDR1 PRHDT and CDR2 FYEKMQ (reference sequence). CDR3 residues: CASSFGAGDIYGYTF. CDR3 in DNA: TGTGCCAGCAGCTTTGGGGCAGGAGACATATATGGCTACACCTTC.

About this clonotype: It may be a read error: a sequence one base away is much more abundant. This chain uses TRBV12-3 or TRBV12-4 with TRBJ1-2; D uncertain. V was cut by 5 bases and J by 4 bases, with 8 bases left in between. This CDR3 is 12 amino acids long. Written as DNA, the CDR3 is TGTGCCAGCAGTATACAGCTCTATGGCTACACCTTC. Protein product: CASSIQLYGYTF.

This clonotype was seen a few times. CDR3 sequence: CSARDEVVNEQFF. CDR3 bases: TGCAGTGCTAGGGATGAAGTAGTCAATGAGCAGTTCTTC. The V call is TRBV20-1, the J call TRBJ2-1; unclear D gene. CDR1 is DFQATT, CDR2 SNEGSKA, per germline (reference sequence). V was shortened by 3 bases and J by 6 bases, with 12 bases between the two germline ends. The CDR3 totals 13 residues.

The chain combines TRBV4-1 with TRBJ2-7, with TRBD2 identical over 7 bases. This CDR3 is built from 19 residues. The germline CDR1 and CDR2 sequences are MGHRA and YSYEKL. V gave up 4 bases and J gave up 3 bases; unmatched junction bases: 21. The DNA of the CDR3 is TGCGCCAGCAGCCGAAATATACCAATGGGGGGAGGGGAAAGCTACGAGCAGTACTTC. Its protein product is CASSRNIPMGGGESYEQYF.

The chain is built from TRBV6-2 or TRBV6-3 and TRBJ2-5, with D possibly TRBD1 on 6 matching bases. The CDR3 is 12 amino acids. Trimming took 2 bases from V and 5 from J, leaving 6 bases between them. Germline CDR1 is MNHEY and CDR2 is SVGEGT. The CDR3 nucleotides are TGTGCCAGCAGTTACAGGGGGGAGACCCAGTACTTC. This translates into CASSYRGETQYF.

This clonotype occurred a few times. This chain joins TRBV28 and TRBJ1-2; no clear D gene. V was trimmed by 7 bases and J by 4 bases, leaving 13 bases between them. The germline V gene encodes CDR1 MDHEN and CDR2 SYDVKM. The CDR3 has 13 amino acids. For the CDR3, the DNA is TGTGCCAGCACTCCTGGGCGGACCTATGGCTACACCTTC. This translates into CASTPGRTYGYTF.

A word on this clonotype: Since a much larger clone is just one base distant, this may be a read error. The V gene is TRBV20-1, the J gene TRBJ2-7; 8 bases are shared with TRBD1. The V and J ends lost 2 bases and 2 bases, in that order; junction bases with no gene match: 8. Germline V lookup: CDR1 DFQATT, CDR2 SNEGSKA (reference sequence). The CDR3 covers 15 residues. The DNA of the CDR3 is TGCAGTGCTAGACAGCCGACAGGGGTAACCTACGAGCAGTACTTC. Its protein product is CSARQPTGVTYEQYF.

This sequence joins TRBV7-9 and TRBJ1-3; D not resolved. The germline V gene encodes CDR1 SEHNR and CDR2 FQNEAQ (reference sequence). With 3 bases removed from V and 0 bases from J, the gap between germline ends came to 12 bases. The CDR3 has 16 amino acids. The CDR3, as DNA: TGTGCCAGCAGCTTGCCCCGCGGGGACTCTGGAAACACCATATATTTT. Its translation is CASSLPRGDSGNTIYF.

The chain links TRBV6-1 to TRBJ2-5, with 8 nucleotides matching TRBD1. Germline CDR1 reads MNHNS; CDR2 reads SASEGT. V gave up 6 bases and J gave up 2 bases; unmatched junction bases: 11. The CDR3 length is 16 residues. The CDR3 bases are TGTGCCAGCAGACTCCTAGGACAGGGTCTTCAAGAGACCCAGTACTTC. The encoded protein is CASRLLGQGLQETQYF.

This clonotype was observed a few times. V and J are TRBV6-6 and TRBJ1-2, with a weak D call TRBD1 (5 bases). CDR3 size: 14 residues. V gave up 0 bases and J gave up 7 bases, with 12 bases separating them. Germline V gene sequence: CDR1 MNHNY, CDR2 SVGAGI (reference sequence). The CDR3 nucleotides are TGTGCCAGCAGTTACTCGATCCGGGGGGTTGGCTACACCTTC. Amino acids: CASSYSIRGVGYTF.

This clonotype was seen only once. The chain is built from TRBV28 and TRBJ2-1; weak D call: TRBD2 (5 bases). The CDR3 loop spans 16 amino acids. Trimming left V 4 bases short and J 4 bases short, with 17 bases between. Per germline, CDR1 MDHEN and CDR2 SYDVKM. The CDR3, as DNA: TGTGCCAGCAGTTCCCCCCGGGCTAGCCGATACAATGAGCAGTTCTTC. Translated: CASSSPRASRYNEQFF.

In this sample, this clonotype turned up once. A read error may be the cause here, since a much bigger clone is one base away. V gene TRBV6-5 combines with J gene TRBJ2-7; TRBD2 aligns across 10 bases. Germline lookup yields CDR1 MNHEY and CDR2 SVGAGI. The CDR3 runs 13 residues. V was pared by 10 bases and J by 7 bases, with 10 bases of the junction left unmatched. CDR3 nucleotide sequence: TGTGCCATCGGACTAGCGGCCTTCGATGAGCAGTACTTC. It encodes CAIGLAAFDEQYF.

The rearrangement joins TRBV28 to TRBJ2-7, with 10 bases aligning to TRBD2. Trimming removed 2 bases from V and 7 bases from J; junction bases left unmatched: 14. This CDR3 comprises 17 residues. Germline lookup yields CDR1 MDHEN and CDR2 SYDVKM. CDR3 sequence: CASSLRPSGRGLREQYF. The CDR3 coding sequence is TGTGCCAGCAGTTTACGCCCTAGCGGGAGAGGTTTACGGGAGCAGTACTTC.

The chain links TRBV6-5 to TRBJ2-3; D possibly corresponds to TRBD1 (6 bases). From germline, CDR1 is MNHEY and CDR2 SVGAGI. CDR3 length: 17 residues. V gave up 6 bases and J gave up 14 bases, with 33 bases separating them. CDR3 sequence: CASRTATGIATNEKLYF. Here the CDR3 DNA reads TGTGCCAGCAGGACAGCGACAGGCATTGCAACTAATGAGAAACTGTATTTT.